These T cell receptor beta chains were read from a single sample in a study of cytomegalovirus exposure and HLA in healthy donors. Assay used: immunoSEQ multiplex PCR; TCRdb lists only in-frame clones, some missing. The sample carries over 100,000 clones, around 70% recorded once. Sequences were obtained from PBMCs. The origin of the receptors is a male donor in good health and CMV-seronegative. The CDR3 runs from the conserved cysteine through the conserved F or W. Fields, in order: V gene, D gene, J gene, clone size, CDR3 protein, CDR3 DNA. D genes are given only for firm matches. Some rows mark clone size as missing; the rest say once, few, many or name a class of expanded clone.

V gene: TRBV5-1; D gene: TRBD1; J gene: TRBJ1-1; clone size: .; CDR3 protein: CASSARQGMLLVTEAFF; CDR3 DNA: TGCGCCAGCAGCGCCCGACAGGGTATGTTGTTGGTCACTGAAGCTTTCTTT
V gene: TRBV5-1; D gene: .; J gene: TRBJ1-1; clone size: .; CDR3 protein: CASSWDWGGLAFF; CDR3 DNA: TGCGCCAGCAGCTGGGATTGGGGGGGCTTAGCTTTCTTT
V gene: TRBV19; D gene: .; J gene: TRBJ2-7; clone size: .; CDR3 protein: CASSRAGAYEQYF; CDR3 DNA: TGTGCCAGTAGTAGGGCAGGGGCCTACGAGCAGTACTTC
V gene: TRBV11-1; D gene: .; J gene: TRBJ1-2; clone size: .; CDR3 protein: CASSSTHKGVGYGYTF; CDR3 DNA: TGTGCCAGCAGCTCTACCCACAAAGGGGTGGGCTATGGCTACACCTTC
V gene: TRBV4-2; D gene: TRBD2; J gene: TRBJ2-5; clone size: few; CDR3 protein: CASSQALAGALQETQYF; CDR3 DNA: TGTGCCAGCAGCCAGGCGTTAGCGGGGGCCTTACAAGAGACCCAGTACTTC
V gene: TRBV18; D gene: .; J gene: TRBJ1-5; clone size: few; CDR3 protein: CASSPLDLRGNQPQHF; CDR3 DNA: TGTGCCAGCTCACCACTCGACCTTAGAGGGAATCAGCCCCAGCATTTT
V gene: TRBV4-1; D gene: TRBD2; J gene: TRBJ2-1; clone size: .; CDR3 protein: CASSQVGEGRGIRNEQFF; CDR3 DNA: TGCGCCAGCAGCCAAGTTGGGGAGGGGCGGGGCATAAGGAATGAGCAGTTCTTC
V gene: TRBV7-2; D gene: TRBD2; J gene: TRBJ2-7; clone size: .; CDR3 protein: CASSLPSGGAFEQYF; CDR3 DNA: TGTGCCAGCAGCCTTCCTAGCGGGGGGGCCTTCGAGCAGTACTTC
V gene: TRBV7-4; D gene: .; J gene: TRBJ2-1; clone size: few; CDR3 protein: CASSSLGSSSYNEQFF; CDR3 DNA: TGTGCCAGCAGCTCCCTGGGCTCCAGCTCCTACAATGAGCAGTTCTTC
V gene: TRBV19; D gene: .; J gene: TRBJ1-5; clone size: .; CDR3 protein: CASKLGTTNQPQHF; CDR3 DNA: TGTGCCAGTAAACTAGGGACTACTAATCAGCCCCAGCATTTT
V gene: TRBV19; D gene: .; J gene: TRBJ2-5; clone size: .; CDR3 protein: CASSSTGEKETQYF; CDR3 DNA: TGTGCCAGTAGCAGCACCGGGGAGAAGGAGACCCAGTACTTC
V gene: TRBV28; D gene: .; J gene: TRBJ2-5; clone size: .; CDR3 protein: CASSPARADQETQYF; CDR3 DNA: TGTGCCAGCAGCCCAGCGCGGGCAGACCAAGAGACCCAGTACTTC
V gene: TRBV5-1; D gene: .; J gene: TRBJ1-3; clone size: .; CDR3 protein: CASSHTSSGNTIYF; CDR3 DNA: TGCGCCAGCAGCCATACCAGCTCTGGAAACACCATATATTTT
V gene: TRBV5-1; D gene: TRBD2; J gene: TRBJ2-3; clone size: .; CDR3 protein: CASSGLADRADTQYF; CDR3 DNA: TGCGCCAGCAGTGGACTAGCGGATAGGGCAGATACGCAGTATTTT
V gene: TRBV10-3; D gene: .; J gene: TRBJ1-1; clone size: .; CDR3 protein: CAISTSGRGNTEAFF; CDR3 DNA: .
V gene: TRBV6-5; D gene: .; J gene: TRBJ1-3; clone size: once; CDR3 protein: CASSYSASGGNTIYF; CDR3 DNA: TGTGCCAGCAGTTACTCGGCCTCAGGTGGAAACACCATATATTTT
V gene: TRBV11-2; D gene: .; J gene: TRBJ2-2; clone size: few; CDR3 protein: CASSFNPLNTGELFF; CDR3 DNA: TGTGCCAGCAGCTTCAACCCACTGAACACCGGGGAGCTGTTTTTT
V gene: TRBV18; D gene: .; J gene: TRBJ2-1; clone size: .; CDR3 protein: CASSPVQYNEQFF; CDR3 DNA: TGTGCCAGCTCACCAGTGCAGTACAATGAGCAGTTCTTC
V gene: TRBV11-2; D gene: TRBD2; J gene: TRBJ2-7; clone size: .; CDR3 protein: CASSTPGRGKAYEQYF; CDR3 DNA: TGTGCCAGCAGCACGCCGGGGCGGGGGAAAGCCTACGAGCAGTACTTC
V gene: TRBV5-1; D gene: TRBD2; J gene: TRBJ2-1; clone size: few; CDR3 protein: CASSNIGTSDEYSYNEQFF; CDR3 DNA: TGCGCCAGCAGTAATATCGGGACTAGCGACGAGTACTCCTACAATGAGCAGTTCTTC
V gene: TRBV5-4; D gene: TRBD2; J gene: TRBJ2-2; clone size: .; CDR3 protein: CASSPGAGLDNKNPSGELFF; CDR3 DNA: TGTGCCAGCAGCCCTGGGGCGGGACTAGATAATAAGAATCCTTCCGGGGAGCTGTTTTTT
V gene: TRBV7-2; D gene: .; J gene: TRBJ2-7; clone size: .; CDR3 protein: CASSLVGTLYEQYF; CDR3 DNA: TGTGCCAGCAGCTTAGTAGGGACACTCTACGAGCAGTACTTC
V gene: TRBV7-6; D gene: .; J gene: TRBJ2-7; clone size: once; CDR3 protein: CASSLDLSAGGREQYF; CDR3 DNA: TGTGCCAGCAGCTTAGACCTTAGCGCAGGGGGGCGCGAGCAGTACTTC
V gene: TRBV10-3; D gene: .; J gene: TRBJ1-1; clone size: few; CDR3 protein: CATGGAGVFEAFF; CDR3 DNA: TGTGCCACCGGGGGGGCAGGGGTCTTTGAAGCTTTCTTT
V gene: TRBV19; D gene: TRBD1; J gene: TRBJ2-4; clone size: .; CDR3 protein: CASRDRGKNIQYF; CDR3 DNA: TGTGCCAGCCGAGACAGGGGGAAAAACATTCAGTACTTC
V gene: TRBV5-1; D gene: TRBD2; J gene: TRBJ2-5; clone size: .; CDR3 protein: CASSLILAGWETQYF; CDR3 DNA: TGCGCCAGCAGCTTGATTCTAGCGGGTTGGGAGACCCAGTACTTC
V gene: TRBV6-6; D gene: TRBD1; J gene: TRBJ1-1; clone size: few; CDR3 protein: CASSWGQLNTEAFF; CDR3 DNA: TGTGCCAGCAGTTGGGGACAGCTGAACACTGAAGCTTTCTTT
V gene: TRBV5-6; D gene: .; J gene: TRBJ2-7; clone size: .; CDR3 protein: CASSLLQGYEQYF; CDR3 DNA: TGTGCCAGCAGCCTCCTCCAGGGCTACGAGCAGTACTTC
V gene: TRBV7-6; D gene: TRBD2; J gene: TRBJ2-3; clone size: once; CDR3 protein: CASSLGGSNSGTQYF; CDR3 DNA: TGTGCCAGCAGCTTAGGCGGGAGCAACTCCGGTACGCAGTATTTT
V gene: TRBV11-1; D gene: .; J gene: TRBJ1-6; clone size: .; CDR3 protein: CASSLESTGVGSPLHF; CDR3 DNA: TGTGCCAGCAGCTTAGAATCGACAGGCGTTGGTTCACCCCTCCACTTT
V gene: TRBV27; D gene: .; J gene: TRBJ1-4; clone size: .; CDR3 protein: CASGSIRTVGEKLFF; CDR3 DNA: TGTGCCAGCGGCTCTATCAGGACAGTGGGTGAAAAACTGTTTTTT
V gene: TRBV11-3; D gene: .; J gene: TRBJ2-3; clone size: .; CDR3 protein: CASSLEAGGTDTQYF; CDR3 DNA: TGTGCCAGCAGCTTAGAGGCGGGCGGCACAGATACGCAGTATTTT
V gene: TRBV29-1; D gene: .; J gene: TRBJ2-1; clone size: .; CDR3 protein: CSVEDRTSSSYNEQFF; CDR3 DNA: TGCAGCGTTGAGGATAGGACTTCCAGCTCCTACAATGAGCAGTTCTTC
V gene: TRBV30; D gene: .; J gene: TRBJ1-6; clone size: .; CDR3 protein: CAWNGGLLNSPLHF; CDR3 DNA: TGTGCCTGGAATGGGGGACTTCTAAATTCACCCCTCCACTTT
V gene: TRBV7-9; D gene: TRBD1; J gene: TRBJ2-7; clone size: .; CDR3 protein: CASSSGTGSSYEQYF; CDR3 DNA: TGTGCCAGCAGCTCCGGGACAGGGTCTTCCTACGAGCAGTACTTC
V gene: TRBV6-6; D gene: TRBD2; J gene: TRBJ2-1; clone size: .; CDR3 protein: CASSYPGTRSRNEQFF; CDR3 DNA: TGTGCCAGCAGTTATCCCGGGACTAGGAGCCGTAATGAGCAGTTCTTC
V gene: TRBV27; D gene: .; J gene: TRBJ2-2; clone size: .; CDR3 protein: CASSLPGSGTGELFF; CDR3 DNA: TGTGCCAGCAGTTTACCTGGGTCGGGCACCGGGGAGCTGTTTTTT
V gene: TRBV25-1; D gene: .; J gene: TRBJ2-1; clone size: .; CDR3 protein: CASSEYGGRSSYNEQFF; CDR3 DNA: TGTGCCAGCAGTGAATATGGGGGCCGCAGCTCCTACAATGAGCAGTTCTTC
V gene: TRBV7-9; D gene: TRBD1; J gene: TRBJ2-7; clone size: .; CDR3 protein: CASSQTTGGIGEQYF; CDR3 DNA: TGTGCCAGCAGTCAAACGACAGGGGGTATAGGCGAGCAGTACTTC
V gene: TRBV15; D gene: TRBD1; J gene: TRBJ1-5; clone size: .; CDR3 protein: CATSRDKGGQVIHQPQHF; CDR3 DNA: TGTGCCACCAGCAGAGATAAAGGGGGACAGGTAATCCATCAGCCCCAGCATTTT
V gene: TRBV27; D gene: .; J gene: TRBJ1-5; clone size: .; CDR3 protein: CASSSQGYGGNQPQHF; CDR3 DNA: TGTGCCAGCAGTTCCCAGGGGTATGGGGGCAATCAGCCCCAGCATTTT
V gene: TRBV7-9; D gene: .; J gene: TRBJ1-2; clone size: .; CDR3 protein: CASSPQGIANYGYTF; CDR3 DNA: TGTGCCAGCAGCCCCCAGGGTATAGCTAACTATGGCTACACCTTC
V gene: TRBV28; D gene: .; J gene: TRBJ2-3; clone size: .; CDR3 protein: CASSLLLRSSISADTQYF; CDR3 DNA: TGTGCCAGCAGTTTATTGCTAAGGTCTAGCATAAGCGCAGATACGCAGTATTTT